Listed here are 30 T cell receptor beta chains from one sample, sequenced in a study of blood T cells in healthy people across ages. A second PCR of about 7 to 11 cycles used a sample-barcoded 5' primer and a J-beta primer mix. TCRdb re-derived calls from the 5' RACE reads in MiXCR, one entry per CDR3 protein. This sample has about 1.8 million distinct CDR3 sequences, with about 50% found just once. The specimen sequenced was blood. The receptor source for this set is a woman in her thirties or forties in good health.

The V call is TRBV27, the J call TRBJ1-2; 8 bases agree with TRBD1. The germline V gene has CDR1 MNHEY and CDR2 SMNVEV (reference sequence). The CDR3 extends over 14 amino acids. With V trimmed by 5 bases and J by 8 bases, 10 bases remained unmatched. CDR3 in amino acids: CASSVLGTGPGYTF. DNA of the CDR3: TGTGCCAGCAGTGTCCTCGGGACAGGCCCCGGCTACACCTTC.

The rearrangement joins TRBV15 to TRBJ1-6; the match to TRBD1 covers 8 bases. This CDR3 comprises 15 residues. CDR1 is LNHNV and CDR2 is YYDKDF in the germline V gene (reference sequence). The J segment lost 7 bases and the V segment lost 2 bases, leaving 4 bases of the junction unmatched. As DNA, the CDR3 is TGTGCCACCAGCAGACCGGACAGGGACAATTCACCCCTCCACTTT. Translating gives CATSRPDRDNSPLHF.

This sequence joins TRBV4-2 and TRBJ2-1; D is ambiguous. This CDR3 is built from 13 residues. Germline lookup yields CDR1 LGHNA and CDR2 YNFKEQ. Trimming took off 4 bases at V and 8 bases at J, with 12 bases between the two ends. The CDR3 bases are TGTGCCAGCAGCCCCCCGACGATGTATGAGCAGTTCTTC. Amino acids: CASSPPTMYEQFF.

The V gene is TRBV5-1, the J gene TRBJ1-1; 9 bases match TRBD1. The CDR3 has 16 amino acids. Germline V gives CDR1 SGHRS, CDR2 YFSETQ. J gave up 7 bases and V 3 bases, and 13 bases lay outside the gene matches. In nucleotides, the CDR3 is TGCGCCAGCAGCTCAGATCCCGGGACAGGGTATAATGAAGCTTTCTTT. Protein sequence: CASSSDPGTGYNEAFF.

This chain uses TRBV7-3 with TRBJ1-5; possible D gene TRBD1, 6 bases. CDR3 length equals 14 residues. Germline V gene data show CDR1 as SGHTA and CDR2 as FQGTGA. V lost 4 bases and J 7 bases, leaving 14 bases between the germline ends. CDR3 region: CASSSTAGGQPQHF. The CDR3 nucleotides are TGTGCCAGCAGCTCAACTGCGGGGGGCCAGCCCCAGCATTTT.

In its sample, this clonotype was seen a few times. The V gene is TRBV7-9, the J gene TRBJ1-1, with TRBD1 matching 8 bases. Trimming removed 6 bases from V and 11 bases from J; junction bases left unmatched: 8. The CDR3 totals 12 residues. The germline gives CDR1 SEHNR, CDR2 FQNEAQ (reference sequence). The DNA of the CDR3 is TGTGCCAGCAGTGTACAGGGGGTTGAGGCTTTCTTT. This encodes CASSVQGVEAFF.

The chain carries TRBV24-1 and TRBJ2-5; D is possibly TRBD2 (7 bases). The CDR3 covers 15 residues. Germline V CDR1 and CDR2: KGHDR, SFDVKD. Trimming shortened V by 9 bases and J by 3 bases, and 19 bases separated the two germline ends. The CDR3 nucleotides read TGTGCCACCTCCGGAGGGGGGGTGTGGGAAGAGACCCAGTACTTC. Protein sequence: CATSGGGVWEETQYF.

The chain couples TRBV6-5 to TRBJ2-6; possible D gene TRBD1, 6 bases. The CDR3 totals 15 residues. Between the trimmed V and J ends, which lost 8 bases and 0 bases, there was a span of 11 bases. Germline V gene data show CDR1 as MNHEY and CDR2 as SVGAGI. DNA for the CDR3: TGTGCCAGCGTCAGGGACAACTCTGGGGCCAACGTCCTGACTTTC. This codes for CASVRDNSGANVLTF.

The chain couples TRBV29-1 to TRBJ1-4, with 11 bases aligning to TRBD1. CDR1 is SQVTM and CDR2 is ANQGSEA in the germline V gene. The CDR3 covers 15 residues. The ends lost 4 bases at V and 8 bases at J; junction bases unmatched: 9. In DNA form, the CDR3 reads TGCAGCGTTGCTGGACAGGGGGCCAGAGGCGAAAAACTGTTTTTT. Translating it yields CSVAGQGARGEKLFF.

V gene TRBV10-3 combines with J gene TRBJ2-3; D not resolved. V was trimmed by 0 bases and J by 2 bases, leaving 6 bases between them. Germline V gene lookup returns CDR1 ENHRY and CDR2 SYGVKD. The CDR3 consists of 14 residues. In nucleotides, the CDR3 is TGTGCCATCAGTGAGTCTGCACCCACAGATACGCAGTATTTT. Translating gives CAISESAPTDTQYF.

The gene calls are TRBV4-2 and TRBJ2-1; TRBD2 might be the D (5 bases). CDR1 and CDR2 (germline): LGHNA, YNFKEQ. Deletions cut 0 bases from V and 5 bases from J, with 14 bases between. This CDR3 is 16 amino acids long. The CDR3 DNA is TGTGCCAGCAGCCAAGATCTACGGGGAAGCCACAATGAGCAGTTCTTC. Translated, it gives CASSQDLRGSHNEQFF.

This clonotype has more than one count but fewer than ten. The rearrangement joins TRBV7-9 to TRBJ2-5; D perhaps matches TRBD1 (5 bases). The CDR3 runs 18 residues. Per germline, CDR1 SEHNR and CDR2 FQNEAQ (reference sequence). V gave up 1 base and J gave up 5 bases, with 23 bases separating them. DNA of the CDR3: TGTGCCAGCAGCTTAGAGGGGTTTGGCGCAGGGAAAGTGGAGACCCAGTACTTC. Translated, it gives CASSLEGFGAGKVETQYF.

The CDR3 DNA reads TGTGCCAGCAGTTACACGCCCTCGGACAGGGGCGGGGATGAGCAGTTCTTC. This codes for CASSYTPSDRGGDEQFF. The V call is TRBV6-2 or TRBV6-3, the J call TRBJ2-1; TRBD1 aligns across 9 bases. Germline V gene data show CDR1 as MNHEY and CDR2 as SVGEGT. The CDR3 sequence is 17 residues long. The V and J ends lost 2 bases and 8 bases, in that order; junction bases with no gene match: 13.

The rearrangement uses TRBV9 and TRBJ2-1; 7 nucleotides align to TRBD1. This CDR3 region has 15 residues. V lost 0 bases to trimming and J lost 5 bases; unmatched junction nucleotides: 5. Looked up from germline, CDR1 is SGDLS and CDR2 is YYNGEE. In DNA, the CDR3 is TGTGCCAGCAGCGTAGGTTCGGGACAGAACAATGAGCAGTTCTTC. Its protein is CASSVGSGQNNEQFF.

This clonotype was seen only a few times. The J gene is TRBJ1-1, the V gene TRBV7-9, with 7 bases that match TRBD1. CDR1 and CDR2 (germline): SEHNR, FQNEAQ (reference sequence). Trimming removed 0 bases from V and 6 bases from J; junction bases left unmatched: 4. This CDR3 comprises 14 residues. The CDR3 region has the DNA TGTGCCAGCAGCTTAGCACCCGGGACAGCTGAAGCTTTCTTT. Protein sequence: CASSLAPGTAEAFF.

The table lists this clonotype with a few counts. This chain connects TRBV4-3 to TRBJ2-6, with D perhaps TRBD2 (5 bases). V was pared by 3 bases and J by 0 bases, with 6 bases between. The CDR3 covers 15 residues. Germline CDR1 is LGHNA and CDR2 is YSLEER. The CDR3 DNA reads TGCGCCAGCAGCCATGGGAGCTCTGGGGCCAACGTCCTGACTTTC. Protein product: CASSHGSSGANVLTF.

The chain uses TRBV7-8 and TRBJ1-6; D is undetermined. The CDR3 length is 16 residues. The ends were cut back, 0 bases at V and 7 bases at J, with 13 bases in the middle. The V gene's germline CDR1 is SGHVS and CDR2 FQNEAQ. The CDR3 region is CASSLASWGTNSPLHF. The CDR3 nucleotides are TGTGCCAGCAGCTTAGCATCTTGGGGAACAAATTCACCCCTCCACTTT.

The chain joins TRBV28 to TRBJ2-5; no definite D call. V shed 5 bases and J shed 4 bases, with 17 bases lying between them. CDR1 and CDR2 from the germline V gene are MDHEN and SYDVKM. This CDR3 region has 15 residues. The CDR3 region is CASSGLRERSETQYF. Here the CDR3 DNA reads TGTGCCAGCAGTGGGTTGCGAGAGAGATCAGAGACCCAGTACTTC.

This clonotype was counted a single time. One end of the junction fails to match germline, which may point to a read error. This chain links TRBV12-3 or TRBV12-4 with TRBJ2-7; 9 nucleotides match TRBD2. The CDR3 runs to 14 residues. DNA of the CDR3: TGTGCCAGCAGTCTAGCGGGGCCCCGCTACGAGCAGTACTTC. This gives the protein CASSLAGPRYEQYF.

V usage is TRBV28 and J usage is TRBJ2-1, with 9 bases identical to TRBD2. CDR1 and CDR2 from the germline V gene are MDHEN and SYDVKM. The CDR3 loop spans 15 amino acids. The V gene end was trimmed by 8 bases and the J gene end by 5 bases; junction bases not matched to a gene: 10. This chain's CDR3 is CASHQAGLANNEQFF. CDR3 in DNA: TGTGCCAGCCACCAGGCGGGACTAGCTAACAATGAGCAGTTCTTC.

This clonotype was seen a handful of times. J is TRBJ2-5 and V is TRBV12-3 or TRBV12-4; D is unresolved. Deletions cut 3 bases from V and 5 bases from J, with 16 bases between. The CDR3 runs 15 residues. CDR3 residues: CASSLSESMAETQYF. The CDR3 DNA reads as TGTGCCAGCAGTTTGAGCGAATCTATGGCCGAGACCCAGTACTTC.

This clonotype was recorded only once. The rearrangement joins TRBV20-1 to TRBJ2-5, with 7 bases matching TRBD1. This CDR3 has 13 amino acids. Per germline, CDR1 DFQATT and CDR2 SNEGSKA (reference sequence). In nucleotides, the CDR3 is TGCAGCGAAAGGGGGCTCTGGCAAGAGACCCAGTACTTC. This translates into CSERGLWQETQYF.

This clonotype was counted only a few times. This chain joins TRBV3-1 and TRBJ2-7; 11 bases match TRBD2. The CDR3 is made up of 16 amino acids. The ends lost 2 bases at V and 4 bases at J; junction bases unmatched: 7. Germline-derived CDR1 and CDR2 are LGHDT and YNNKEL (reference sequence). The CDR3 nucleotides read TGTGCCAGCAGCCAACTAGCGGGGGGCCATTCATACGAGCAGTACTTC. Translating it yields CASSQLAGGHSYEQYF.

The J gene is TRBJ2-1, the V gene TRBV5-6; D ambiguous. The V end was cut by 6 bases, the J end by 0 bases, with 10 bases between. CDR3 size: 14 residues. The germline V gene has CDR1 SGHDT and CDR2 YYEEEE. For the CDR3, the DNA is TGTGCCAGCAACCGTAGAGCCTCCTACAATGAGCAGTTCTTC. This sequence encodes CASNRRASYNEQFF.

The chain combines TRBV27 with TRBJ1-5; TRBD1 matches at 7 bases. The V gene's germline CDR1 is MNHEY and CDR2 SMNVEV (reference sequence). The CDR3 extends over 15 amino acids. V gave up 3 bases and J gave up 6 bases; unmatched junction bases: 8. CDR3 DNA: TGTGCCAGCAGTTTTCGACAGGGCGGAAGTCAGCCCCAGCATTTT. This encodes CASSFRQGGSQPQHF.

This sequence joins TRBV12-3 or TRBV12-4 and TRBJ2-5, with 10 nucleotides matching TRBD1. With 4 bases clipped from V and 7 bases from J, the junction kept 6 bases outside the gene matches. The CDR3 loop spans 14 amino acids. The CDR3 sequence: CASSSGTGAATQYF. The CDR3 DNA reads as TGTGCCAGCAGTTCCGGGACAGGGGCGGCGACCCAGTACTTC.

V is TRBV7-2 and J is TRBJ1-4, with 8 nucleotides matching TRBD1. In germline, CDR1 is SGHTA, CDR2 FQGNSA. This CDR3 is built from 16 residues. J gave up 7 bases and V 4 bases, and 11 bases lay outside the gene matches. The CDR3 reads CASSSPTRGHGEKLFF. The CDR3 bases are TGTGCCAGCAGCTCCCCGACCAGGGGGCACGGTGAAAAACTGTTTTTT.

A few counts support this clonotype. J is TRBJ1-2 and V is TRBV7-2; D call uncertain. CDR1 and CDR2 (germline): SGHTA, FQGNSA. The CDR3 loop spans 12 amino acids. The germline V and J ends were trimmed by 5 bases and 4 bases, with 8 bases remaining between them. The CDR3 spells CASSDIPYGYTF. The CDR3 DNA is TGTGCCAGCAGCGACATTCCCTATGGCTACACCTTC. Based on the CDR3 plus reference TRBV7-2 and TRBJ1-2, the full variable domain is GAGVSQSPSNKVTEKGKDVELRCDPISGHTALYWYRQSLGQGLEFLIYFQGNSAPDKSGLPSDRFSAERTGGSVSTLTIQRTQQEDSAVYLCASSDIPYGYTFGSGTRLTVV.

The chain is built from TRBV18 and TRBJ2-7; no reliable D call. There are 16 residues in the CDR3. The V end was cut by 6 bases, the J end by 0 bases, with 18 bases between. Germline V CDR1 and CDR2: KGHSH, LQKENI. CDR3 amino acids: CASSPTRAGLSYEQYF. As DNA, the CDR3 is TGTGCCAGCTCCCCAACTCGGGCAGGCCTCTCCTACGAGCAGTACTTC.

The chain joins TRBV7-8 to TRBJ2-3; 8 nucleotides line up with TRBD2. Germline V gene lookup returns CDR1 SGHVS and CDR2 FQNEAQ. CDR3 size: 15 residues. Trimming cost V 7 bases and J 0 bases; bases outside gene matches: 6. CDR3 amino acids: CASTSIAGSTDTQYF. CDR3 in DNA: TGTGCCAGCACGTCAATAGCGGGAAGCACAGATACGCAGTATTTT.